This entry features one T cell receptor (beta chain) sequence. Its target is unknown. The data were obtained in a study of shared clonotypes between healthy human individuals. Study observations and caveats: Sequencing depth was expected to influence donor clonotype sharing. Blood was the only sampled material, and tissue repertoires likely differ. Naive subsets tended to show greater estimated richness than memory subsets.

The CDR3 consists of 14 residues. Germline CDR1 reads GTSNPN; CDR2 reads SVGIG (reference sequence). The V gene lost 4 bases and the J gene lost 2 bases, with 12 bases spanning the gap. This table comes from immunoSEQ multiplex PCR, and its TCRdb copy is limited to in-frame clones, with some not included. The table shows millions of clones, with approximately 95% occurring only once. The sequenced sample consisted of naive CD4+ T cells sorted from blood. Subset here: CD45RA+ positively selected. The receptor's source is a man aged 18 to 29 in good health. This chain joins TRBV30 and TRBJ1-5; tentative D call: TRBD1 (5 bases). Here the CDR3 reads CAWNLRGGNQPQHF. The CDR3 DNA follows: TGTGCCTGGAATTTACGGGGGGGCAATCAGCCCCAGCATTTT.